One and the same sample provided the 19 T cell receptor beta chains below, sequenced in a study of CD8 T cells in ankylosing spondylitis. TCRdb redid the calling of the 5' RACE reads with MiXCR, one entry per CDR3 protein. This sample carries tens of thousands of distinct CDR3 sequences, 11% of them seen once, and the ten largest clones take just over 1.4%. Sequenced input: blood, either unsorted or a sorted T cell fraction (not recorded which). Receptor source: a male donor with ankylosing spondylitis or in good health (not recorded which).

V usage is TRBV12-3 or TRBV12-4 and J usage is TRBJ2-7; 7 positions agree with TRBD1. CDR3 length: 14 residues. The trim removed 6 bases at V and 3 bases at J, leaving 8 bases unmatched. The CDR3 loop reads CASSQSGQNYEQYF. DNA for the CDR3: TGTGCCAGCAGCCAGTCGGGACAGAACTACGAGCAGTACTTC.

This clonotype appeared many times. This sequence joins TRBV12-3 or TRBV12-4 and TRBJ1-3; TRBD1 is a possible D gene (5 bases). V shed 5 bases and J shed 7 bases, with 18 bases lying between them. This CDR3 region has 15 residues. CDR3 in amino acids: CASSATPRTMNTIYF. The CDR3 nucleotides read TGTGCCAGCAGTGCGACCCCAAGGACAATGAACACCATATATTTT.

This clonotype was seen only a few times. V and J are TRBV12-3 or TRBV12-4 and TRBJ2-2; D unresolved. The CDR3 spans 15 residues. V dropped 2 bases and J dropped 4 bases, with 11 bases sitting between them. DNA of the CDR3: TGTGCCAGCAGTTTACAAAGGCAGAGCACCGGGGAGCTGTTTTTT. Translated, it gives CASSLQRQSTGELFF.

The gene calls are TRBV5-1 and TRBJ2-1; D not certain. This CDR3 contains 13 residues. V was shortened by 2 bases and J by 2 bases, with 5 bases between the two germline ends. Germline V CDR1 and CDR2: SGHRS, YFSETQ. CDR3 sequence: CASSLDTYNEQFF. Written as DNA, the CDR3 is TGCGCCAGCAGCTTAGATACCTACAATGAGCAGTTCTTC.

CDR3 sequence (DNA): TGTGCCAGCAGCCCCCGCGGAGAGGTAGCTTTCTTT. Its translation: CASSPRGEVAFF. V gene TRBV11-2 combines with J gene TRBJ1-1; D is undetermined. CDR1 is SGHAT and CDR2 is FQNNGV in the germline V gene. V gave up 5 bases and J gave up 10 bases, with 14 bases separating them. This CDR3 spans 12 amino acids.

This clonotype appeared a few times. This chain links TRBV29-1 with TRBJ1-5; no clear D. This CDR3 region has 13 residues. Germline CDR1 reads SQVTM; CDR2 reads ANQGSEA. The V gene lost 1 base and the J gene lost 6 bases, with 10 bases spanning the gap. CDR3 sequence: CSVEGREGQPQHF. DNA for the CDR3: TGCAGCGTTGAAGGCCGGGAGGGTCAGCCCCAGCATTTT.

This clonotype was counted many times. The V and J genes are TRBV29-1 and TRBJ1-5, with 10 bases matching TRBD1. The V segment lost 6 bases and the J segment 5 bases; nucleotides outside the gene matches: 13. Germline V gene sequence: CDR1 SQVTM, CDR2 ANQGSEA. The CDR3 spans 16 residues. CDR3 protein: CSVFVLGGTGDQPQHF. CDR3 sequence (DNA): TGCAGCGTCTTCGTTCTTGGTGGGACAGGGGATCAGCCCCAGCATTTT.

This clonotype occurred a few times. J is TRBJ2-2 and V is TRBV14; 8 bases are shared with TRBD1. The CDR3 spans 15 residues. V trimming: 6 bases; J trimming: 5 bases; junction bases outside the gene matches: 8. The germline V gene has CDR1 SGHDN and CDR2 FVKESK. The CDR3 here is CASRPGTGLTGELFF. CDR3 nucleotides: TGTGCCAGCAGACCCGGGACAGGTTTGACCGGGGAGCTGTTTTTT.

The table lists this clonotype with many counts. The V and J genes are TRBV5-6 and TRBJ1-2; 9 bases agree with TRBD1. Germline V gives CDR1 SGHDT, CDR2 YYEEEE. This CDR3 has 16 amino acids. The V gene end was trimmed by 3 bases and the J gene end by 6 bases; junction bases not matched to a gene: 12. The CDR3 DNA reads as TGTGCCAGCAGCTGGACTTTACAGGGGGCGGACGATGGCTACACCTTC. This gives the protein CASSWTLQGADDGYTF.

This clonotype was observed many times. CDR3 bases: TGTGCCATCAGTGATTATCTCACCCAGGGCATTCAGTACTTC. Its protein product is CAISDYLTQGIQYF. V and J are TRBV10-3 and TRBJ2-4, with D maybe TRBD1 (5 bases). CDR3 length: 14 residues. The ends were cut back, 3 bases at V and 9 bases at J, with 15 bases in the middle. Germline-derived CDR1 and CDR2 are ENHRY and SYGVKD.

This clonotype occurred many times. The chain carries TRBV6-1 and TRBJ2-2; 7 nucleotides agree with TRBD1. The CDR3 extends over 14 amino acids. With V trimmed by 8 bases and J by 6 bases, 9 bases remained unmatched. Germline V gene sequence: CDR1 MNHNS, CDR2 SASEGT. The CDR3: CASSVQGMSGELFF. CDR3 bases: TGTGCCAGCTCGGTACAGGGGATGTCCGGGGAGCTGTTTTTT.

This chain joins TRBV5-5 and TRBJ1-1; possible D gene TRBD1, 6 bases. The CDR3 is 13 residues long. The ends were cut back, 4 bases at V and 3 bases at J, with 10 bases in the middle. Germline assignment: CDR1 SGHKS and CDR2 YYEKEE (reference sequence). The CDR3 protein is CASSGTGHTEAFF. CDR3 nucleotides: TGTGCCAGCAGCGGTACAGGGCACACTGAAGCTTTCTTT.

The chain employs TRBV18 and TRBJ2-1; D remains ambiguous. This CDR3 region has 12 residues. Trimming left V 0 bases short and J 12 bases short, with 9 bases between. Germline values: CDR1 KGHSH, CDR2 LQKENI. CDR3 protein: CASSPPTDAQFF. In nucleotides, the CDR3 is TGTGCCAGCTCACCACCTACAGATGCGCAGTTCTTC.

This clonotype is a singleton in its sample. CDR3: CASSPRAGLVETQYF. CDR3 nucleotides: TGTGCCAGCAGCCCCCGGGCGGGACTAGTGGAGACCCAGTACTTC. This chain joins TRBV7-2 and TRBJ2-5, with 8 positions matching TRBD2. Trimming cost V 5 bases and J 5 bases; bases outside gene matches: 10. The CDR3 has 15 residues. The germline V gene encodes CDR1 SGHTA and CDR2 FQGNSA.

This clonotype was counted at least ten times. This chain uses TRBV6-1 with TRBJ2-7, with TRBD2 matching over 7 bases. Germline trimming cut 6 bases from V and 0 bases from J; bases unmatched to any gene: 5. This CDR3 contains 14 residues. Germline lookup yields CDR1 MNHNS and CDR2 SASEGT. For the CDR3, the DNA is TGTGCCAGCAGGCTAGCGGATAGCTCCTACGAGCAGTACTTC. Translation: CASRLADSSYEQYF.

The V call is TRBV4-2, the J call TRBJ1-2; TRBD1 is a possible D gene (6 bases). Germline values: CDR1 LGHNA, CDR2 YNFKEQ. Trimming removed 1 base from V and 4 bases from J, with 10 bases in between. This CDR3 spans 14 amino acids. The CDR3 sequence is CASSQAGTSYGYTF. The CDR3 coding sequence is TGTGCCAGCAGCCAAGCCGGGACAAGCTATGGCTACACCTTC.

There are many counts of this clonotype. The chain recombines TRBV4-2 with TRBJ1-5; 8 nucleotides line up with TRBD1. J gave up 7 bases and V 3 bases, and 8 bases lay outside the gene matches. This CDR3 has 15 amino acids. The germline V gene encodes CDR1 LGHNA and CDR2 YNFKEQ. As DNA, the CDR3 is TGTGCCAGCAGCCAGCCTGGACAGGGATCGCAGCCCCAGCATTTT. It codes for CASSQPGQGSQPQHF.

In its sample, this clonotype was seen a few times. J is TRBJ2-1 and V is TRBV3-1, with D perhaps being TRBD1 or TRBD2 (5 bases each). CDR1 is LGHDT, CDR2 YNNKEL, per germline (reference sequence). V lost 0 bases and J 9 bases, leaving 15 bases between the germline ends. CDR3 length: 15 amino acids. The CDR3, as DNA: TGTGCCAGCAGCCAAGATGAGGGGCCGTGGGGTGAGCAGTTCTTC. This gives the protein CASSQDEGPWGEQFF.

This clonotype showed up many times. CDR3: CASSLAVGGSTDTQYF. The DNA of the CDR3 is TGCGCCAGCAGCTTGGCCGTGGGCGGAAGCACAGATACGCAGTATTTT. The rearrangement links TRBV5-1 to TRBJ2-3; D unclear. CDR1 SGHRS and CDR2 YFSETQ come from the germline V gene. V lost 0 bases to trimming and J lost 0 bases, with 11 bases between them. The CDR3 loop spans 16 amino acids.